Below, 8 T cell receptor beta chains from the same sample are listed, as sequenced in a study of blood T cell repertoires in COVID-19. The repertoire was sequenced with immunoSEQ multiplex PCR; TCRdb's copy has only in-frame clones and lacks some. The data show 180,000 or so clones, approximately 80% seen once. Specimen: PBMCs or T cells enriched from blood (not recorded which). These receptors all stem from a man in his sixties who had been exposed to COVID-19.

This clone rates as medium-sized. The chain links TRBV19 to TRBJ2-6; the match to TRBD2 covers 8 bases. The CDR3 spans 18 residues. Germline loops: CDR1 LNHDA, CDR2 SQIVND (reference sequence). Losses at the gene ends were 5 bases for V and 0 bases for J; bases not matched to a gene: 9. The CDR3 sequence: CASSPLAGVISGANVLTF. In DNA, the CDR3 is TGTGCCAGTAGTCCCCTAGCGGGTGTTATCTCTGGGGCCAACGTCCTGACTTTC.

The chain has TRBV5-1 and TRBJ1-1; D gene uncertain. This CDR3 contains 16 residues. Germline V lookup: CDR1 SGHRS, CDR2 YFSETQ. Trimming shortened V by 4 bases and J by 6 bases, and 22 bases separated the two germline ends. The CDR3 DNA sequence: TGCGCCAGCAGCCCGATTACAGTTCCCAGGCGGGCTGAAGCTTTCTTT. Its translation is CASSPITVPRRAEAFF. Full variable domain (missing parts from reference TRBV5-1 and TRBJ1-1): KAGVTQTPRYLIKTRGQQVTLSCSPISGHRSVSWYQQTPGQGLQFLFEYFSETQRNKGNFPGRFSGRQFSNSRSEMNVSTLELGDSALYLCASSPITVPRRAEAFFGQGTRLTVV.

V is TRBV6-2 or TRBV6-3 and J is TRBJ2-1, with 10 positions matching TRBD2. The CDR3 spans 17 residues. V gave up 5 bases and J gave up 0 bases; unmatched junction bases: 7. The germline V gene encodes CDR1 MNHEY and CDR2 SVGEGT. In nucleotides, the CDR3 is TGTGCCAGCAGTCCCAGGACTAGCGGCAGCTCCTACAATGAGCAGTTCTTC. Protein sequence: CASSPRTSGSSYNEQFF.

The gene calls are TRBV6-5 and TRBJ2-1, with 11 bases lining up with TRBD2. V was clipped by 6 bases and J by 4 bases; unmatched bases: 5. Germline V gene sequence: CDR1 MNHEY, CDR2 SVGAGI. The CDR3 length is 15 residues. The CDR3 region has the DNA TGTGCCAGCAGGGGTACTAGCGGGGGTTACAATGAGCAGTTCTTC. This gives the protein CASRGTSGGYNEQFF.

The chain recombines TRBV27 with TRBJ2-5; 9 bases are a match to TRBD2. This CDR3 comprises 15 residues. CDR1 and CDR2 (germline): MNHEY, SMNVEV (reference sequence). V was clipped by 2 bases and J by 3 bases; unmatched bases: 4. The CDR3, as DNA: TGTGCCAGCAGTTTACTTAGCGGGAGAAAAGAGACCCAGTACTTC. This encodes CASSLLSGRKETQYF.

This chain joins TRBV18 and TRBJ2-7; D unresolved. Germline V lookup: CDR1 KGHSH, CDR2 LQKENI. The CDR3 sequence is 13 residues long. Trimming stripped 2 bases from V and 3 bases from J, with 8 bases between. CDR3 in DNA: TGTGCCAGCTCACCATTAGAGAACTACGAGCAGTACTTC. This encodes CASSPLENYEQYF.

This chain uses TRBV5-6 with TRBJ1-3; possible D gene TRBD1, 5 bases. The ends were cut back, 3 bases at V and 0 bases at J, with 19 bases in the middle. The CDR3 loop spans 18 amino acids. Germline CDR1 and CDR2: SGHDT and YYEEEE. This CDR3 reads CASSSLGGTLSSGNTIYF. The CDR3 DNA reads as TGTGCCAGCAGCTCTCTGGGGGGGACCCTCTCCTCTGGAAACACCATATATTTT.

The V gene is TRBV12-3 or TRBV12-4, the J gene TRBJ1-5, with 8 bases lining up with TRBD1. With V trimmed by 7 bases and J by 4 bases, 3 bases remained unmatched. This CDR3 is built from 13 residues. The CDR3 nucleotides are TGTGCCAGCAAAGGGACAGGAAATCAGCCCCAGCATTTT. Translating it yields CASKGTGNQPQHF.